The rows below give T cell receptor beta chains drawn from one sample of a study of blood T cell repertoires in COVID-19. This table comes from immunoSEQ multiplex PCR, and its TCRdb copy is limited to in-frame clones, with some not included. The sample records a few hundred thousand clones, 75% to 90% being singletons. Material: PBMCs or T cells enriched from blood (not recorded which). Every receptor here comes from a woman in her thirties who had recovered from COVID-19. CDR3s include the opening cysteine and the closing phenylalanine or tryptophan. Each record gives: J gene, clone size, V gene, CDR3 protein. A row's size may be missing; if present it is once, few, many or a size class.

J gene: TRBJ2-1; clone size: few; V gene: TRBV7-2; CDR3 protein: CASSKGGQGPSLFF
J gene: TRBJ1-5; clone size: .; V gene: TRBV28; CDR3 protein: CASSLLTGGNQPQHF
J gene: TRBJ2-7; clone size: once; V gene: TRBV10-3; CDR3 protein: CAVQPGTGGDEQYF
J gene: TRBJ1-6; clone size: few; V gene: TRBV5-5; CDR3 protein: CASSLDWHPGSPLHF
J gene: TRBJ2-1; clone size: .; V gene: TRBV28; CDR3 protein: CASSPNSGRYYNEQFF
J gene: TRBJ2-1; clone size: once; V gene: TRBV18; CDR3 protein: CASSQGQVGSNEQFF
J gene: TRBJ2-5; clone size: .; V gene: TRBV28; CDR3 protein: CASSRARTGSETQYF
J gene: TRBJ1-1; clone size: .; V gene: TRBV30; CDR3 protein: CALDTGGVVAFF
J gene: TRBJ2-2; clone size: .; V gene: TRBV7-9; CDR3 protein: CASSPGTATGELFF
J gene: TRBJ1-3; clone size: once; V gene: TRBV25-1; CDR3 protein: CASTGRFSGNTIYF
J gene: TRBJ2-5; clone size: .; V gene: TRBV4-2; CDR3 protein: CASSQTSGRAFEETQYF
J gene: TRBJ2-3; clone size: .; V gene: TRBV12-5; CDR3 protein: CASGPQGPRDTQYF
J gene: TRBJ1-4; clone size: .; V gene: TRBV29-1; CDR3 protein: CSGRGGKTNEKLFF
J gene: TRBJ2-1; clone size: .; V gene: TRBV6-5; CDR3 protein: CASSYQGQGGYNEQFF
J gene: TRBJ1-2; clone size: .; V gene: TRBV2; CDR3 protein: CASNRGGSDGYTF
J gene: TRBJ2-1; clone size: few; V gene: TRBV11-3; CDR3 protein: CASSPGQGYNEQFF
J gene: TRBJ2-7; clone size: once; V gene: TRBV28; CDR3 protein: CASSFRNADFHF
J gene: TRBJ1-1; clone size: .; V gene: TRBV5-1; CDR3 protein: CASSPDGQGNTEAFF